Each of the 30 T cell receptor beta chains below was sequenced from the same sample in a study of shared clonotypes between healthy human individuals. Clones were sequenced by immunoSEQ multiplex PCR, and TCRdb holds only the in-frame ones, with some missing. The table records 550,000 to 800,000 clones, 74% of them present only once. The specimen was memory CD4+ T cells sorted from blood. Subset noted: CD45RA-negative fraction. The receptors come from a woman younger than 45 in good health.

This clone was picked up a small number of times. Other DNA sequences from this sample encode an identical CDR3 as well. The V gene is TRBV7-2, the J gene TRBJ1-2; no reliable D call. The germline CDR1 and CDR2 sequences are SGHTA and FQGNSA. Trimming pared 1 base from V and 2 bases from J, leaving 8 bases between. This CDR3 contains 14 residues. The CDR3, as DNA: TGTGCCAGCAGCTTAGAAGCGGGGAACTATGGCTACACCTTC. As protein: CASSLEAGNYGYTF.

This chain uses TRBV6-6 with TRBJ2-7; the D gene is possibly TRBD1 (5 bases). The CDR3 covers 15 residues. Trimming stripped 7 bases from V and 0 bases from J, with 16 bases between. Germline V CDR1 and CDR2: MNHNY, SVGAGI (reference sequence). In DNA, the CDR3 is TGTGCCAGCAACTCTAGGGGTAGGAGCTCCTACGAGCAGTACTTC. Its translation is CASNSRGRSSYEQYF.

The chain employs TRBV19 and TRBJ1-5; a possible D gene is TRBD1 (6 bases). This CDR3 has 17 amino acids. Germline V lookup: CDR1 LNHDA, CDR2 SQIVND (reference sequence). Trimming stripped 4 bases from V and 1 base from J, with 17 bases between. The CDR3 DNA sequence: TGTGCCAGTAGTAGAATCCAGGGGATTACGAGCAATCAGCCCCAGCATTTT. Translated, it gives CASSRIQGITSNQPQHF.

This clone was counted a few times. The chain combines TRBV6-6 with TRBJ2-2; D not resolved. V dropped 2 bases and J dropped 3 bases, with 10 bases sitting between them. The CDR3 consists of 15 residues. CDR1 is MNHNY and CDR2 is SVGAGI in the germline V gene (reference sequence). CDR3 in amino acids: CASSYKAQYTGELFF. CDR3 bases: TGTGCCAGCAGTTACAAGGCACAATACACCGGGGAGCTGTTTTTT.

Here the CDR3 reads CASSFRARNTEAFF. In DNA form, the CDR3 reads TGTGCCAGCAGCTTCCGCGCCCGGAACACTGAAGCTTTCTTT. This sequence joins TRBV5-6 and TRBJ1-1; D is undetermined. The V and J ends lost 2 bases and 1 base respectively, with 9 bases between them. Germline lookup yields CDR1 SGHDT and CDR2 YYEEEE. This CDR3 has 14 residues.

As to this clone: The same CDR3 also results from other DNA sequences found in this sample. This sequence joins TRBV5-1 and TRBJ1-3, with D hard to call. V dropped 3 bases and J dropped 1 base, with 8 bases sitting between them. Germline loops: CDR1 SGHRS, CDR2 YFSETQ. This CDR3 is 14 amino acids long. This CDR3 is CASSSGTSGNTIYF. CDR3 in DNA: TGCGCCAGCAGCTCGGGCACTTCTGGAAACACCATATATTTT.

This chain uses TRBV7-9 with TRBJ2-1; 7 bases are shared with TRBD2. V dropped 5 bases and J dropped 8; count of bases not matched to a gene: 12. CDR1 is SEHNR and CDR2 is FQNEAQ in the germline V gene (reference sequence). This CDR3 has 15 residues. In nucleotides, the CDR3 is TGTGCCAGCAGCCGCAGCGGGGTAGCTGCCCATGAGCAGTTCTTC. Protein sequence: CASSRSGVAAHEQFF.

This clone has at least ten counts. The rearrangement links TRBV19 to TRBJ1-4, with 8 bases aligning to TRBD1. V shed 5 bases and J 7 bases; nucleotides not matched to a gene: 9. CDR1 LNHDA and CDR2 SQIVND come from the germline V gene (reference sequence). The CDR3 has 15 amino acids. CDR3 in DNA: TGTGCCAGTAGTCCGCAGACAGGGGAGAGTGAAAAACTGTTTTTT. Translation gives CASSPQTGESEKLFF.

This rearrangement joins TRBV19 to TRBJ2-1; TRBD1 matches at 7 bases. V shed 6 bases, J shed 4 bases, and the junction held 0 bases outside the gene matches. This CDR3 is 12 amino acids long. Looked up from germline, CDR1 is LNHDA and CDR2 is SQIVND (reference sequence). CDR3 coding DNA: TGTGCCAGTAGGGGACAGTACAATGAGCAGTTCTTC. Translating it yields CASRGQYNEQFF.

CDR3 bases: TGTGCCAGCAGTCCGGGACACGGGGATACGCAGTATTTT. Encoded protein: CASSPGHGDTQYF. The chain is built from TRBV28 and TRBJ2-3; TRBD1 might be the D (6 bases). Germline V lookup: CDR1 MDHEN, CDR2 SYDVKM. Trimming pared 5 bases from V and 6 bases from J, leaving 12 bases between. This CDR3 comprises 13 residues.

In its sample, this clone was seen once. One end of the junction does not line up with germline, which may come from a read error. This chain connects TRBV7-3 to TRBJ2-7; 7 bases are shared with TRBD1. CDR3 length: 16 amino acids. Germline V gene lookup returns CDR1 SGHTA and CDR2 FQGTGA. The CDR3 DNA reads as TGCGCCAGCAGCCGCACAACCGGGACAGTCTCCTACGAGCAGTACTTC. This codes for CASSRTTGTVSYEQYF.

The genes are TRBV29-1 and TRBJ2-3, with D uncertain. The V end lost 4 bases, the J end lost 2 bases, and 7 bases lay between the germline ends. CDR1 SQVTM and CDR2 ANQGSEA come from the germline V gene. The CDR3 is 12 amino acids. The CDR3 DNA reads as TGCAGCGTTGGGCTGAACACAGATACGCAGTATTTT. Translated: CSVGLNTDTQYF.

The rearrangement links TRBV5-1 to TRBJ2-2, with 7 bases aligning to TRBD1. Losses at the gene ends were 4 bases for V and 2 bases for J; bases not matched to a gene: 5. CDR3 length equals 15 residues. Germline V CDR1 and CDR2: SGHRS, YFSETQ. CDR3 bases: TGCGCCAGCAGCATACAGGGGCCAAACACCGGGGAGCTGTTTTTT. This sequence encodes CASSIQGPNTGELFF. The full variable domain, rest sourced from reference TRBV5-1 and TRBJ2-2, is KAGVTQTPRYLIKTRGQQVTLSCSPISGHRSVSWYQQTPGQGLQFLFEYFSETQRNKGNFPGRFSGRQFSNSRSEMNVSTLELGDSALYLCASSIQGPNTGELFFGEGSRLTVL.

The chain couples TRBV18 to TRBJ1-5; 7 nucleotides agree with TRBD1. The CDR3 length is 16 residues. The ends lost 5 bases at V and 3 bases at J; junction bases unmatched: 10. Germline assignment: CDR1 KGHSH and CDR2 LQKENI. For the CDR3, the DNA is TGTGCCAGCTCAGTTTCGACAGGGAGGAACAATCAGCCCCAGCATTTT. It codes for CASSVSTGRNNQPQHF.

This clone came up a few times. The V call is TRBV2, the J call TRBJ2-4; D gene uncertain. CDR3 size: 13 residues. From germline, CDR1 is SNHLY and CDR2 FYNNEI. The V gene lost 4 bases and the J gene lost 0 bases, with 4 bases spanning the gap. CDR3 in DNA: TGTGCCAGCAGTGGGGAAGCCAAAAACATTCAGTACTTC. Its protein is CASSGEAKNIQYF.

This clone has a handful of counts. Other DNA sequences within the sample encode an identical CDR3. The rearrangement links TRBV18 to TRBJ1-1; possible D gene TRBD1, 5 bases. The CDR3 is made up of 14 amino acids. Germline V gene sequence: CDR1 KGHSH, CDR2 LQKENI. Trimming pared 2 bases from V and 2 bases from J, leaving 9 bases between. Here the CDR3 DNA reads TGTGCCAGCTCACCAGGGGGAGCAAACACTGAAGCTTTCTTT. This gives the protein CASSPGGANTEAFF.

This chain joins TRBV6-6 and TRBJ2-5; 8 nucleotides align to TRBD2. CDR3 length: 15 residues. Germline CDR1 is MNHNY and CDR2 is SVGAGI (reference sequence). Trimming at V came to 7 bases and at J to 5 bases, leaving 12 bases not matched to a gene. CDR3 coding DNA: TGTGCCAGCAATAAAGGAGCGGGAGTCGGGGAGACCCAGTACTTC. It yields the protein CASNKGAGVGETQYF.

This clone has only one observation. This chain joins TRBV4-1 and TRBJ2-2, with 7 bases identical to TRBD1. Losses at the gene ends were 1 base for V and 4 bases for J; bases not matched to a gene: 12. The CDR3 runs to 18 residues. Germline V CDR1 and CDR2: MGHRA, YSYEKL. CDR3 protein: CASSQGHLQGVGTGELFF. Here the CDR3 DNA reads TGCGCCAGCAGCCAAGGGCACCTCCAGGGGGTGGGCACCGGGGAGCTGTTTTTT.

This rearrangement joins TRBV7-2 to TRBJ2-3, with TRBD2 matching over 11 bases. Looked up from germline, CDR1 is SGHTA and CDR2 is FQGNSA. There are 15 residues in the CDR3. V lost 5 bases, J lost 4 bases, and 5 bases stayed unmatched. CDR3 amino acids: CASSLTSGTPDTQYF. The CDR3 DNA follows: TGTGCCAGCAGCCTGACTAGCGGGACCCCAGATACGCAGTATTTT.

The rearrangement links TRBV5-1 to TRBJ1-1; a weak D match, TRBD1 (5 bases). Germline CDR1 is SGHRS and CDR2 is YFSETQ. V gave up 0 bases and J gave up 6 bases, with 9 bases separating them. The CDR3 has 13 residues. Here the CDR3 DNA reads TGCGCCAGCAGCTTGGAGGTGGGGCCTGAAGCTTTCTTT. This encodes CASSLEVGPEAFF.

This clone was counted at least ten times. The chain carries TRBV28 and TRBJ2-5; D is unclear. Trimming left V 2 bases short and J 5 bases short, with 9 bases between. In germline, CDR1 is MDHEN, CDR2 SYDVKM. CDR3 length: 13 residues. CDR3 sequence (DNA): TGTGCCAGCAGTTTACCTAGTACGGAGACCCAGTACTTC. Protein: CASSLPSTETQYF.

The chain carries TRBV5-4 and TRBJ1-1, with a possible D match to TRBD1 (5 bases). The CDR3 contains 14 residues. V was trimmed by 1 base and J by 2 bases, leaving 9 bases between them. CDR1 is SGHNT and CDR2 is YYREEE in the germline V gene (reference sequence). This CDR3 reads CASSLWGSNTEAFF. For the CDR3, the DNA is TGTGCCAGCAGCTTGTGGGGCAGTAACACTGAAGCTTTCTTT.

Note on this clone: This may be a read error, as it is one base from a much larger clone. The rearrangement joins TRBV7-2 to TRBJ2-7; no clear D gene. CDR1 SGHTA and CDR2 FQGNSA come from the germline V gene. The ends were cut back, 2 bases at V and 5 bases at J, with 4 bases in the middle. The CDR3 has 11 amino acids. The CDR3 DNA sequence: TGTGCCAGCAGCTTATACGACGAGCAGTACTTC. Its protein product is CASSLYDEQYF.

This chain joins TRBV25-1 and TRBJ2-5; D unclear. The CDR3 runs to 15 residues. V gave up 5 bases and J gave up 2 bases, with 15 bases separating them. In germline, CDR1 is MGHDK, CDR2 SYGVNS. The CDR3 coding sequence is TGTGCCAGCAGTCCTGACGAAGGCCGACAAGAGACCCAGTACTTC. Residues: CASSPDEGRQETQYF.

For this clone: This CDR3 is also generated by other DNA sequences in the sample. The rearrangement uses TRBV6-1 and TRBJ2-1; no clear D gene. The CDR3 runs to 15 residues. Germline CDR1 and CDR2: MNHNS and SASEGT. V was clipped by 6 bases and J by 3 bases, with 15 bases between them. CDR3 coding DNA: TGTGCCAGCAGGGCCCAAGGTCCCAGCTACAATGAGCAGTTCTTC. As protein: CASRAQGPSYNEQFF.

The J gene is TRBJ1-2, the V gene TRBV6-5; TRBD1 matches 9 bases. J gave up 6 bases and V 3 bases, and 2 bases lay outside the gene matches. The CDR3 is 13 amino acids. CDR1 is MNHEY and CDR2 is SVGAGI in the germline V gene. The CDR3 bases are TGTGCCAGCAGTTATACAGGGGGCAATGGCTACACCTTC. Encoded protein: CASSYTGGNGYTF.

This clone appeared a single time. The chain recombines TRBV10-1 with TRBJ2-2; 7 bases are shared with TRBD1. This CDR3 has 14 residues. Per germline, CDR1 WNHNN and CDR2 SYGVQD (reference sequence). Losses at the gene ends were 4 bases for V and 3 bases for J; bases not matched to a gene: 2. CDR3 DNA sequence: TGCGCCAGCAGTGTTGGACAGGACACCGGGGAGCTGTTTTTT. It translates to CASSVGQDTGELFF.

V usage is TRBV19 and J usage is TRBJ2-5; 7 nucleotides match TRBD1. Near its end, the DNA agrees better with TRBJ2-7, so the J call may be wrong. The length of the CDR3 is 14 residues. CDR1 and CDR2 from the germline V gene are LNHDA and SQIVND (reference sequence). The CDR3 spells CASSLRQGFHEQYF. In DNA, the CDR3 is TGTGCCAGTAGTCTCCGACAGGGTTTCCACGAGCAGTACTTC.

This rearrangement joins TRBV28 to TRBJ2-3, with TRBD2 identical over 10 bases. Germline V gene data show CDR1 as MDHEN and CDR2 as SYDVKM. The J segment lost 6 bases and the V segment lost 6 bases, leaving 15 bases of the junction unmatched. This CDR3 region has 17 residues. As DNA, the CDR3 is TGTGCCAGCAGACTGAGACTCAGCGGGAGGGCCATCGATACGCAGTATTTT. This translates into CASRLRLSGRAIDTQYF.

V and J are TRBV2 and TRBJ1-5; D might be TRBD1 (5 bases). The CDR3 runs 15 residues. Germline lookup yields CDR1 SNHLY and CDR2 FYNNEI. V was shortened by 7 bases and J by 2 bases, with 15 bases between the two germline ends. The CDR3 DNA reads TGTGCCAGCACTCGAGGGTGGGGGGGCAATCAGCCCCAGCATTTT. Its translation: CASTRGWGGNQPQHF.